This is a list of T cell receptor beta chains from one sample in a study of blood T cell repertoires in COVID-19. Sequenced by immunoSEQ multiplex PCR; TCRdb stores in-frame clones only, minus some. The sample has hundreds of thousands of clones, around 85% seen once. Sequences were obtained from peripheral blood. The source of these receptors is a human donor in a cohort sampled during active COVID-19. Each CDR3 is given without its conserved first and last residue. Each record gives: J gene, CDR3 length, V gene, CDR3 protein.

TRBJ2-1 11 TRBV29-1 SAQKSSYNEQF
TRBJ1-1 12 TRBV19 ATRQGKRNTEAF
TRBJ1-2 11 TRBV12-3/TRBV12-4 ASSDRVAYGYT
TRBJ2-2 14 TRBV11-3 ASSLLAGGSTGELF
TRBJ1-2 16 TRBV4-1 ASSQDIRTQGAAGGYT
TRBJ2-2 12 TRBV9 ASSSTGGVGELF
TRBJ1-2 13 TRBV5-4 ASSLAGQGYYGYT
TRBJ2-1 11 TRBV27 ASRYTGIGEQF
TRBJ2-1 16 TRBV10-3 AISQQLRTSGLRNEQF
TRBJ1-2 11 TRBV12-3/TRBV12-4 ASSRGDLYGYT
TRBJ1-1 13 TRBV5-1 ASSLGTGTNTEAF
TRBJ1-1 14 TRBV7-3 ASSLGPDRQNTEAF
TRBJ1-3 14 TRBV19 ASSPRGFRSGNTIY
TRBJ1-5 10 TRBV2 ASNTGSQPQH
TRBJ1-5 12 TRBV20-1 SASGQISNQPQH
TRBJ1-5 13 TRBV2 ASNPGTGGNQPQH
TRBJ1-2 9 TRBV20-1 SARQNYGYT
TRBJ2-5 13 TRBV18 ASSPPPGLEETQY
TRBJ1-1 10 TRBV18 ASSPSGTEAF
TRBJ2-5 13 TRBV7-3 ASSLFGQLLETQY
TRBJ2-3 13 TRBV20-1 SASTGTGLSDTQY
TRBJ2-5 9 TRBV12-3/TRBV12-4 ASRNRERMY
TRBJ1-1 11 TRBV30 AWKADSNTEAF
TRBJ2-1 12 TRBV7-3 ASSPGLAINEQF
TRBJ2-7 13 TRBV7-9 ASSLIGTGTYEQY
TRBJ1-1 11 TRBV29-1 SGRDGRHTEAF
TRBJ2-3 10 TRBV5-6 ASSSGFSTQY
TRBJ2-2 16 TRBV21-1 ASSKEVQPGSDTGELF
TRBJ1-5 14 TRBV7-8 ASSLLRLAANQPQH